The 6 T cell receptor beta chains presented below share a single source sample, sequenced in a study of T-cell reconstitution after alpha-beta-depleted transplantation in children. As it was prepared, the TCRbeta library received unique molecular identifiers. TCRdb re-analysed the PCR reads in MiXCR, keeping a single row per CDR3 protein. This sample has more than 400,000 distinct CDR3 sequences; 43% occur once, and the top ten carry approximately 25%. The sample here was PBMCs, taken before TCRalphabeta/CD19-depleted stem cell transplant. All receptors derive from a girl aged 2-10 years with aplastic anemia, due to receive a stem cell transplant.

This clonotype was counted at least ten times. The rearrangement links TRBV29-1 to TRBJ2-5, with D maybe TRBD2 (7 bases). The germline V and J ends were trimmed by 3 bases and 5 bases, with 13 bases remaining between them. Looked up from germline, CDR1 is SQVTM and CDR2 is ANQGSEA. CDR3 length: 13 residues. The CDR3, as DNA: TGCAGCGTTGATCGGACAGCGGGGGAGACCCAGTACTTC. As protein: CSVDRTAGETQYF.

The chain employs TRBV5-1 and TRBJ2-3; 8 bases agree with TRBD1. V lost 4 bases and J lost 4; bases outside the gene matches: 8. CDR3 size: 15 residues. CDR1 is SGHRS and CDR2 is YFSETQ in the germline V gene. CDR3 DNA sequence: TGCGCCAGCAGCATCCCGACAGGGGCGGCAGATACGCAGTATTTT. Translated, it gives CASSIPTGAADTQYF.

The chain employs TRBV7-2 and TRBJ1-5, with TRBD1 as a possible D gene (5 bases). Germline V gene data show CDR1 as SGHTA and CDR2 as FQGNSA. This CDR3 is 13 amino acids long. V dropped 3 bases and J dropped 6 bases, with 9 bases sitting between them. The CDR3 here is CASSFGDAQPQHF. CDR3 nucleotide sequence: TGTGCCAGCAGCTTTGGGGACGCTCAGCCCCAGCATTTT.

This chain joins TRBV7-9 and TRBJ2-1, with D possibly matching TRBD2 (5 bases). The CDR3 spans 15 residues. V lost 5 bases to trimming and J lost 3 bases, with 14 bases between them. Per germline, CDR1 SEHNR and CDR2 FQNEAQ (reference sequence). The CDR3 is CASSPGRGIYNEQFF. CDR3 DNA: TGTGCCAGCAGCCCGGGGAGAGGGATCTACAATGAGCAGTTCTTC. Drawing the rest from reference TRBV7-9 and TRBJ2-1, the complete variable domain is DTGVSQNPRHKITKRGQNVTFRCDPISEHNRLYWYRQTLGQGPEFLTYFQNEAQLEKSRLLSDRFSAERPKGSFSTLEIQRTEQGDSAMYLCASSPGRGIYNEQFFGPGTRLTVL.

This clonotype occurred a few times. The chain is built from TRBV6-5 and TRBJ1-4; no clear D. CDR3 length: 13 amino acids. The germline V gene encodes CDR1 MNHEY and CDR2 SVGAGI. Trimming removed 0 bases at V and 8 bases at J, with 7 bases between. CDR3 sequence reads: CASSYSAMEKLFF. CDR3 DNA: TGTGCCAGCAGTTACTCGGCCATGGAAAAACTGTTTTTT.

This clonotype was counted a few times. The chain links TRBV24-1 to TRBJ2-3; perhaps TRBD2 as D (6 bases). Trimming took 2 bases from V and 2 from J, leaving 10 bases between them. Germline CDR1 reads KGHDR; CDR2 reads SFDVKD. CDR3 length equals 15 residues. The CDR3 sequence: CATSDSRGVTDTQYF. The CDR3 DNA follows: TGTGCCACCAGTGATTCTCGCGGGGTCACAGATACGCAGTATTTT.